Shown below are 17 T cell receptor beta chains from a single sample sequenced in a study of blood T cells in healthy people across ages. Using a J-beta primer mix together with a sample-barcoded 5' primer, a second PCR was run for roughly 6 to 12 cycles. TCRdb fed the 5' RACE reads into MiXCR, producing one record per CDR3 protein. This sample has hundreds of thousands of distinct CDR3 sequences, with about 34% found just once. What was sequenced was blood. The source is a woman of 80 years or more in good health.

In nucleotides, the CDR3 is TGTGCCAGCAGCCAAGATCCTTCTAGCGGGGGGGATACGCAGTATTTT. It encodes CASSQDPSSGGDTQYF. The chain couples TRBV4-2 to TRBJ2-3, with 11 bases fitting TRBD2. Trimming cost V 0 bases and J 6 bases; bases outside gene matches: 5. Germline V CDR1 and CDR2: LGHNA, YNFKEQ. The CDR3 is 16 residues long.

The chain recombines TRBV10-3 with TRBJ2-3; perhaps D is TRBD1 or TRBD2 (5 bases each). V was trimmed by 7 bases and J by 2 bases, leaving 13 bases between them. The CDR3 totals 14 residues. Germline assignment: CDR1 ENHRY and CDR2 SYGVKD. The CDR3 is CAINRGEDTDTQYF. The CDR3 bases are TGTGCCATCAATCGGGGCGAGGACACAGATACGCAGTATTTT.

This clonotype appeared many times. CDR3 protein: CASSQDVGDPYEQYF. DNA of the CDR3: TGCGCCAGCAGCCAAGATGTTGGAGATCCCTACGAGCAGTACTTC. The chain recombines TRBV4-3 with TRBJ2-7; D gene uncertain. Germline lookup yields CDR1 LGHNA and CDR2 YSLEER. Trimming took 0 bases from V and 2 from J, leaving 11 bases between them. The CDR3 is 15 residues long.

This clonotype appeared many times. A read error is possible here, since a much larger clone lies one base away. The CDR3 DNA is TGTGCCACCAGTCCCCCAAGCGCGGCTAGCGGGGGTGAGACCCAGTACTTC. It yields the protein CATSPPSAASGGETQYF. The chain recombines TRBV24-1 with TRBJ2-5; 10 bases line up with TRBD2. Germline-derived CDR1 and CDR2 are KGHDR and SFDVKD. Germline trimming cut 6 bases from V and 5 bases from J; bases unmatched to any gene: 14. The CDR3 sequence is 17 residues long.

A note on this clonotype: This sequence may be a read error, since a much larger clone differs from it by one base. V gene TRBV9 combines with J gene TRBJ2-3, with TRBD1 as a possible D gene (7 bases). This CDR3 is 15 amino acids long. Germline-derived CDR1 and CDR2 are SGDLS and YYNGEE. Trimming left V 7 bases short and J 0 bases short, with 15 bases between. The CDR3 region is CASGAGQPSTDTQYF. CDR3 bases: TGTGCCAGCGGCGCGGGACAGCCTAGCACAGATACGCAGTATTTT.

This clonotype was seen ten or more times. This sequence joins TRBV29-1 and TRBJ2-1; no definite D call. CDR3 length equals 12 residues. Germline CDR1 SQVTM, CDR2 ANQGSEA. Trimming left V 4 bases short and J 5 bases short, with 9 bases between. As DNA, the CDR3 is TGCAGCGTTGCTAAGGGAAACAATGAGCAGTTCTTC. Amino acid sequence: CSVAKGNNEQFF.

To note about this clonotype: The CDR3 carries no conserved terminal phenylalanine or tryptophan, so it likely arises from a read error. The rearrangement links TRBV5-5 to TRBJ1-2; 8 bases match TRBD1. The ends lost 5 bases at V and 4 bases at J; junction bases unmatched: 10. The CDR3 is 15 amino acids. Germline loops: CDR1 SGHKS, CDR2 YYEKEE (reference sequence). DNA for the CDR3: TGTGCCAGCAGTGGGGGGACAGGCCCATCCTATGGCTACACCGTC. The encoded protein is CASSGGTGPSYGYTV.

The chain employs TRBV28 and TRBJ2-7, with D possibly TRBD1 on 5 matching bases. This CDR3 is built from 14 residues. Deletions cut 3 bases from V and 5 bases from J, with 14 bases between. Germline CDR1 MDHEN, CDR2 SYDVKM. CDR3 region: CASSFSIGAHEQYF. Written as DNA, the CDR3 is TGTGCCAGCAGTTTTAGTATAGGGGCCCACGAGCAGTACTTC.

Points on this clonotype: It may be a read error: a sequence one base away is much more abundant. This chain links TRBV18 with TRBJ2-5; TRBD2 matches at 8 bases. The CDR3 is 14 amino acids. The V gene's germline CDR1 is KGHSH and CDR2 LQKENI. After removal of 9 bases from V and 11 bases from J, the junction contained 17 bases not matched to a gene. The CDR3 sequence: CASSTGTSLNEQYF. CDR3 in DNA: TGTGCCAGTTCGACCGGGACTAGTCTAAATGAGCAGTACTTC.

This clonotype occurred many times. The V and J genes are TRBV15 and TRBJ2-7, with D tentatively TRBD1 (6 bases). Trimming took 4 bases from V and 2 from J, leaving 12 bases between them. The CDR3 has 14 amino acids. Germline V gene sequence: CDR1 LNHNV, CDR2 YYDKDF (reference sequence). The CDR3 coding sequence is TGTGCCACCAGCATAGAACAGGGTCCCTACGAGCAGTACTTC. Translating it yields CATSIEQGPYEQYF. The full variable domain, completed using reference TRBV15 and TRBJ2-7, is DAMVIQNPRYQVTQFGKPVTLSCSQTLNHNVMYWYQQKSSQAPKLLFHYYDKDFNNEADTPDNFQSRRPNTSFCFLDIRSPGLGDTAMYLCATSIEQGPYEQYFGPGTRLTVT.

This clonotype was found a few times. The CDR3 DNA reads as TGCAGTGCCCGGAGAGCGGGGGGTAACACCGGGGAGCTGTTTTTT. Amino acids: CSARRAGGNTGELFF. This rearrangement joins TRBV20-1 to TRBJ2-2; TRBD2 matches at 9 bases. CDR3 length: 15 amino acids. V lost 6 bases and J lost 2; bases outside the gene matches: 7. Germline CDR1 DFQATT, CDR2 SNEGSKA (reference sequence).

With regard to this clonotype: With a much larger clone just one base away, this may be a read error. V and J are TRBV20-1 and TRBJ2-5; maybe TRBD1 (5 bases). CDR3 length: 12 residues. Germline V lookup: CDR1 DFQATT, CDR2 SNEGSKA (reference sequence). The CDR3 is CRAKDSQETQYF. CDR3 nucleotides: TGCAGGGCTAAAGACAGTCAAGAGACCCAGTACTTC.

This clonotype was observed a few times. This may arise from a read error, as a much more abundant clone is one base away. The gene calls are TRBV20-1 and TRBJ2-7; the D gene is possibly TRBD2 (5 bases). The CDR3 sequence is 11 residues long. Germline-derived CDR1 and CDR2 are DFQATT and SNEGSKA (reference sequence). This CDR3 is CSTSLAREQYF. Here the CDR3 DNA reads TGCAGTACTAGTCTAGCACGGGAGCAGTACTTC.

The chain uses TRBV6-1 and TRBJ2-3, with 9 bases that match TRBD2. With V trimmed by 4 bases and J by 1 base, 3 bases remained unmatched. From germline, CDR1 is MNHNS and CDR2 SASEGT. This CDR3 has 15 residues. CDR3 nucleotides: TGTGCCAGCAGTGGAGAGCGGGGGGGCACAGATACGCAGTATTTT. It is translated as CASSGERGGTDTQYF.

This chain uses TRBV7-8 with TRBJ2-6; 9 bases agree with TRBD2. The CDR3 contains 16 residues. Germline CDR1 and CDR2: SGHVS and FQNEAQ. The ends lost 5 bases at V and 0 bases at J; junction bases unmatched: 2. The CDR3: CASSQAGGSGANVLTF. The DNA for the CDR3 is TGTGCCAGCAGCCAAGCGGGGGGCTCTGGGGCCAACGTCCTGACTTTC.

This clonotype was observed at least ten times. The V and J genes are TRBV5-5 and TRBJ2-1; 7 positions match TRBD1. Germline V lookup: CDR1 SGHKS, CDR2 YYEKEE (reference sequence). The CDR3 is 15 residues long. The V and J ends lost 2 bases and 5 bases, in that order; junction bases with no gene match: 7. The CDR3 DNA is TGTGCCAGCAGCTTTACCGGACAGGTCCACAATGAGCAGTTCTTC. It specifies CASSFTGQVHNEQFF.

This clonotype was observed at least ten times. DNA of the CDR3: TGTGCCAGCAGCTTAGGGCTGCGAGTGACAGATACGCAGTATTTT. It encodes CASSLGLRVTDTQYF. The rearrangement joins TRBV7-2 to TRBJ2-3; D gene uncertain. The CDR3 contains 15 residues. From germline, CDR1 is SGHTA and CDR2 FQGNSA. Trimming removed 1 base at V and 3 bases at J, with 11 bases between.